This TCR beta chain derives from a study of T-cell memory formation after mild COVID-19. The study, taken as a whole, reports: Pre-infection memory harbored some responding clones, suggesting cross-reactive memory joined. There was no confirmation that second-wave clones peaking on day 37 were SARS-CoV-2 specific.

The CDR3 is 15 amino acids. V gave up 6 bases and J gave up 6 bases; unmatched junction bases: 12. Per the germline V gene, CDR1 is SQVTM and CDR2 is ANQGSEA. On this clonotype itself: Antigen: not known.

From the 5' RACE reads, TCRdb called clonotypes with MiXCR, one entry per CDR3 protein. The sample records roughly 310,000 distinct CDR3 sequences, less than 20% being singletons. The receptor was derived from a man aged 18 to 30 who had mild COVID-19 (a few samples of this study predate the infection). Cell type and time point are not known. The rearrangement joins TRBV29-1 to TRBJ2-2; the match to TRBD2 covers 8 bases. The sample taken for sequencing was PBMCs or a T cell subset sorted from them (not recorded which). The CDR3: CSVQPSGWAAGELFF. In nucleotides, the CDR3 is TGCAGCGTCCAGCCTAGCGGGTGGGCGGCCGGGGAGCTGTTTTTT.